A selection of T cell receptor beta chains follows, all from one sample in a study of blood T cell repertoires in COVID-19. Using immunoSEQ multiplex PCR, the repertoire was profiled, and TCRdb retains in-frame clones only, with some absent. The sample has about 420,000 clones; approximately 90% are singletons. Specimen: peripheral blood. Receptor source: a man aged 18 to 30 with COVID-19, enrolled during active disease. The CDR3 runs from the conserved cysteine through the conserved F or W. A D gene is named only where the DNA matches it firmly. Some rows have no size entry. The others give once, few or many, or a class for an expanded clone.

j_gene	v_gene	d_gene	abundance	CDR3aa	CDR3nt
TRBJ2-7	TRBV13	.	.	CASSLGSLPYEQYF	TGTGCCAGCAGCTTAGGATCCCTACCCTACGAGCAGTACTTC
TRBJ2-1	TRBV24-1	.	.	CATSPGVYNEQFF	TGTGCCACCAGTCCAGGGGTTTACAATGAGCAGTTCTTC
TRBJ1-1	TRBV30	TRBD1	.	CAWGRTGNTEAFF	TGTGCCTGGGGACGGACAGGGAACACTGAAGCTTTCTTT
TRBJ1-2	TRBV7-9	.	.	CASSFEVGGLGGYTF	TGTGCCAGCAGCTTTGAAGTTGGAGGGCTCGGTGGCTACACCTTC
TRBJ1-4	TRBV7-2	.	.	CASSLGPSSGKLFF	TGTGCCAGCAGCTTAGGCCCCAGTTCAGGAAAACTGTTTTTT
TRBJ2-3	TRBV5-4	TRBD2	.	CASSFGREGLSKYTDTQYF	TGTGCCAGCAGCTTCGGGCGGGAGGGCCTGTCCAAATACACAGATACGCAGTATTTT
TRBJ1-4	TRBV7-9	.	once	CASRHGQPPNEKLFF	TGTGCCAGCAGACACGGACAGCCCCCGAATGAAAAACTGTTTTTT
TRBJ2-7	TRBV27	.	.	CASKIQGGPYINTYEQYF	TGTGCCAGCAAGATACAGGGGGGGCCCTATATAAATACCTACGAGCAGTACTTC
TRBJ2-1	TRBV7-2	TRBD1	.	CASSLGQGAFHEQFF	TGTGCCAGCAGCCTCGGACAGGGGGCGTTCCATGAGCAGTTCTTC
TRBJ2-3	TRBV15	.	.	CATTHGGVSTDTQYF	TGTGCCACCACCCATGGAGGGGTAAGCACAGATACGCAGTATTTT
TRBJ1-2	TRBV7-2	.	once	CASSPAVSTRGYTF	TGTGCCAGCAGCCCTGCGGTGAGCACGAGGGGCTACACCTTC
TRBJ1-4	TRBV24-1	TRBD1	few	CATSEYRQGRKLFF	TGTGCCACCAGTGAATACCGACAGGGAAGAAAACTGTTTTTT
TRBJ2-3	TRBV7-8	.	once	CASSPGMGAGTDTQYF	TGTGCCAGCAGTCCGGGTATGGGGGCAGGGACAGATACGCAGTATTTT
TRBJ1-1	TRBV24-1	TRBD1	.	CATSSGGPEAFF	TGTGCCACCAGTTCAGGGGGCCCTGAAGCTTTCTTT
TRBJ2-7	TRBV6-5	TRBD2	few	CASRPGTSGVYEQYF	TGTGCCAGCAGGCCCGGGACTAGCGGGGTCTACGAGCAGTACTTC
TRBJ2-6	TRBV9	.	once	CASSLSSGANVLTF	TGTGCCAGCAGTCTGTCCTCTGGGGCCAACGTCCTGACTTTC
TRBJ1-1	TRBV12-5	.	.	CASGDGNGDTEAFF	TGTGCTAGTGGCGACGGGAATGGGGACACTGAAGCTTTCTTT
TRBJ2-1	TRBV5-1	.	.	CASSFKPTRYNYNEQFF	TGCGCCAGCAGCTTCAAGCCGACTAGATACAACTACAATGAGCAGTTCTTC
TRBJ2-1	TRBV21-1	.	.	CASSKAGTLNRDEQFF	TGTGCCAGCAGCAAGGCCGGGACACTCAATAGGGATGAGCAGTTCTTC
TRBJ2-2	TRBV27	TRBD1	.	CASSLTGGPGELFF	TGTGCCAGCAGTTTAACAGGGGGCCCCGGGGAGCTGTTTTTT
TRBJ2-2	TRBV11-3	TRBD1	once	CASSLDLGQVGSPNTGELFF	TGTGCCAGCAGCTTAGATCTCGGACAGGTTGGGTCGCCGAACACCGGGGAGCTGTTTTTT
TRBJ2-7	TRBV9	.	few	CASSVGTGASYEQYF	TGTGCCAGCAGCGTAGGCACAGGAGCCTCCTACGAGCAGTACTTC
TRBJ2-1	TRBV20-1	TRBD2	.	CSGSGSNEQFF	TGCAGTGGTAGCGGGAGCAATGAGCAGTTCTTC
TRBJ2-7	TRBV6-2/TRBV6-3	TRBD1	.	CASSYPDRDEQYF	TGTGCCAGCAGTTACCCCGACAGGGACGAGCAGTACTTC
TRBJ2-5	TRBV6-5	.	.	CASTPPSQSGTQYF	TGTGCCAGCACCCCCCCTAGCCAGTCGGGGACCCAGTACTTC
TRBJ1-1	TRBV15	.	.	CATGQVTEAFF	TGTGCCACCGGTCAGGTCACTGAAGCTTTCTTT
TRBJ2-1	TRBV6-5	TRBD2	.	CATTGGASEQFF	TGTGCCACCACGGGAGGCGCCTCTGAGCAGTTCTTC
TRBJ2-1	TRBV7-2	.	.	CASSMRGLYNEQFF	TGTGCCAGCAGCATGAGGGGACTTTACAATGAGCAGTTCTTC
TRBJ2-5	TRBV5-4	.	once	CASSLTPLAVGETQYF	TGTGCCAGCAGCTTGACCCCTCTTGCGGTCGGTGAGACCCAGTACTTC
TRBJ1-6	TRBV12-3/TRBV12-4	TRBD1	.	CASGQGARSPLHF	TGTGCCAGCGGACAGGGGGCGCGTTCACCCCTCCACTTT
TRBJ2-1	TRBV10-3	TRBD2	few	CAMGLAGDEQFF	TGTGCCATGGGACTAGCGGGGGACGAGCAGTTCTTC
TRBJ1-4	TRBV3-1/TRBV3-2	.	.	CASSPLNEKLFF	TGTGCCAGCAGCCCCCTTAATGAAAAACTGTTTTTT
TRBJ2-1	TRBV18	.	.	CASSPTASYNEQFF	TGTGCCAGCTCACCAACAGCATCCTACAATGAGCAGTTCTTC
TRBJ2-2	TRBV9	.	many	CASSAGLGTGELFF	TGTGCCAGCAGCGCCGGACTGGGCACCGGGGAGCTGTTTTTT
TRBJ1-5	TRBV6-5	.	.	CASSSRGSGNQPQHF	TGTGCCAGCAGCTCGCGTGGAAGCGGCAATCAGCCCCAGCATTTT
TRBJ2-7	TRBV19	.	.	CASSTGRLNYEQYF	TGTGCCAGTAGTACCGGCAGACTAAACTACGAGCAGTACTTC
TRBJ1-3	TRBV7-2	.	.	CASSLSGFGNTIYF	TGTGCCAGCAGCTTATCGGGGTTTGGAAACACCATATATTTT
TRBJ2-7	TRBV10-3	TRBD1	.	CAIGRDSLTYEQYF	TGTGCCATCGGCCGGGACAGCCTGACCTACGAGCAGTACTTC
TRBJ1-5	TRBV19	TRBD1	.	CASSIGSRGDYQPQHF	TGTGCCAGTAGTATTGGGAGCAGGGGGGATTATCAGCCCCAGCATTTT
TRBJ2-1	TRBV6-5	TRBD1	once	CASSSDRGAYNEQFF	TGTGCCAGCAGCTCGGACAGGGGCGCCTACAATGAGCAGTTCTTC
TRBJ2-6	TRBV27	TRBD1	.	CASSLGGTGAPGANVLTF	TGTGCCAGCAGTTTAGGGGGGACAGGGGCCCCTGGGGCCAACGTCCTGACTTTC
TRBJ2-5	TRBV6-6	.	.	CASSYSEQGETQYF	TGTGCCAGCAGTTACTCGGAGCAGGGAGAGACCCAGTACTTC